The 5 T cell receptor beta chains listed next were all sequenced from one sample in a study of blood T cell repertoires in COVID-19. This table comes from immunoSEQ multiplex PCR, and its TCRdb copy is limited to in-frame clones, with some not included. There are 150,000 to 200,000 clones in the sample; nearly 90% occur only once, and 20% to 25% lies in the top ten. Sample: peripheral blood. These receptors all stem from a man aged 55 to 69 with active or convalescent COVID-19.

This clone is a singleton in its sample. The J gene is TRBJ2-3, the V gene TRBV5-5, with a possible D match to TRBD2 (5 bases). Germline CDR1 and CDR2: SGHKS and YYEKEE (reference sequence). The CDR3 is 15 residues long. V shed 4 bases and J shed 1 base, with 13 bases lying between them. Here the CDR3 reads CASSRAGQGTDTQYF. The CDR3 DNA is TGTGCCAGCAGCAGGGCGGGCCAGGGCACAGATACGCAGTATTTT.

The chain uses TRBV24-1 and TRBJ2-7; 7 bases line up with TRBD2. Losses at the gene ends were 4 bases for V and 9 bases for J; bases not matched to a gene: 5. The V gene's germline CDR1 is KGHDR and CDR2 SFDVKD. This CDR3 has 12 amino acids. In nucleotides, the CDR3 is TGTGCCACCAGTGACCCCGGGGAGGGGCAGTACTTC. Its protein product is CATSDPGEGQYF.

This sequence joins TRBV4-2 and TRBJ2-2; D is perhaps TRBD1 (6 bases). In germline, CDR1 is LGHNA, CDR2 YNFKEQ. The CDR3 contains 15 residues. V was shortened by 4 bases and J by 5 bases, with 14 bases between the two germline ends. The CDR3 region is CASSPIQGLTGELFF. The CDR3, as DNA: TGTGCCAGCAGCCCGATACAGGGTTTGACCGGGGAGCTGTTTTTT.

The chain links TRBV6-5 to TRBJ1-1; D perhaps matches TRBD1 (5 bases). Germline V gene data show CDR1 as MNHEY and CDR2 as SVGAGI. V dropped 6 bases and J dropped 7 bases, with 15 bases sitting between them. This CDR3 is 13 amino acids long. The CDR3 DNA follows: TGTGCCAGCAGCACGGACACTGACGATGAAGCTTTCTTT. It yields the protein CASSTDTDDEAFF.

This rearrangement joins TRBV19 to TRBJ2-2; a possible D gene is TRBD1 (5 bases). CDR3 length: 15 residues. Germline lookup yields CDR1 LNHDA and CDR2 SQIVND (reference sequence). V lost 1 base and J 6 bases, leaving 12 bases between the germline ends. The CDR3 bases are TGTGCCAGTAGTATAGGACAGCTGATTTCCGGGGAGCTGTTTTTT. This translates into CASSIGQLISGELFF.